Listed below are T cell receptor beta chains from one sample, sequenced in a study of blood T cell repertoires in COVID-19. Assay: immunoSEQ multiplex PCR; the TCRdb copy retains only in-frame clones and omits some. The sample contains fewer than 200,000 clones, around 83% of which appear only once. Specimen: PBMCs or T cells enriched from blood (not recorded which). The origin of the receptors is a woman in her forties or fifties in a cohort exposed to, infected with or recovered from COVID-19 (not recorded which). Both conserved end residues are part of each CDR3. D genes are given only for firm matches. For some rows the clone size is stated as once, few or many, or as a class when expanded; others skip it.

v_call,clone_size,d_call,j_call,cdr3_nt,cdr3_aa
TRBV20-1,-,TRBD2,TRBJ2-7,TGCAGTGCTAGTGCGGCGGGAGGAAACGAGCAGTACTTC,CSASAAGGNEQYF
TRBV19,few,-,TRBJ2-3,TGTGCCAGTAGTATTGCGGGGGCCGGAGATACGCAGTATTTT,CASSIAGAGDTQYF
TRBV6-5,-,TRBD2,TRBJ2-7,TGTGCCAGCAGTTCGGGAGGGCCAGGGGAGCAGTACTTC,CASSSGGPGEQYF
TRBV9,-,TRBD1,TRBJ2-7,TGTGCCAGCAGCGTCGGGACAGGGGGCTTCTACGAGCAGTACTTC,CASSVGTGGFYEQYF
TRBV18,-,-,TRBJ2-1,TGTGCCAGCTCAAGCAAGATCGGGGACAAGGGCGATGAGCAGTTCTTC,CASSSKIGDKGDEQFF
TRBV28,-,-,TRBJ1-3,TGTGCCAGCATCAAAGGAGATAGCTCAGGAAACACCATATATTTT,CASIKGDSSGNTIYF
TRBV3-1/TRBV3-2,-,-,TRBJ2-7,TGTGCCAGCAGCAAAGACACCCAGGCGAACTCCTACGAGCAGTACTTC,CASSKDTQANSYEQYF
TRBV7-2,-,TRBD2,TRBJ2-3,TGTGCCAGCAGCTTAGGACTAGCGGCAGATACGCAGTATTTT,CASSLGLAADTQYF
TRBV29-1,-,-,TRBJ1-4,TGCAGCGTTGTGGTAGCTTCTAATGAAAAACTGTTTTTT,CSVVVASNEKLFF
TRBV11-2,-,-,TRBJ2-5,TGTGCCAGCAGCTTAGGGGGACTCAAACAAGAGACCCAGTACTTC,CASSLGGLKQETQYF
TRBV15,once,-,TRBJ2-3,TGTGCCACCAGCAGCGACTCCAGAGACACAGATACGCAGTATTTT,CATSSDSRDTDTQYF
TRBV19,few,TRBD1,TRBJ1-2,TGTGCCAGTAGGGAGACAGGGGACTATGGCTACACCTTC,CASRETGDYGYTF
TRBV28,-,TRBD1,TRBJ1-2,TGTGCCAGCAGTGAACAGGGGAAATTGTATGGCTACACCTTC,CASSEQGKLYGYTF
TRBV15,-,-,TRBJ1-3,TGTGCCACCAGCAGGGGGGGGACCTCTGGAAACACCATATATTTT,CATSRGGTSGNTIYF
TRBV7-2,few,TRBD1,TRBJ2-7,TGTGCCAGCAGCTTATCGGGGCCAAATAAAGTGGACAGGGGCGACGAGCAGTACTTC,CASSLSGPNKVDRGDEQYF
TRBV27,once,-,TRBJ2-2,TGTGCCAGCAGTTCTCCCCCCGGGGAGCTGTTTTTT,CASSSPPGELFF
TRBV7-9,-,-,TRBJ2-7,TGTGCCAGCAGGGGGCCGACCTACGAGCAGTACTTC,CASRGPTYEQYF
TRBV24-1,-,TRBD2,TRBJ2-3,TGTGCCACCAGTGACTATAGCGGGAGTGGCACAGATACGCAGTATTTT,CATSDYSGSGTDTQYF
TRBV24-1,-,-,TRBJ1-2,TGTGCCACCAGTGTAGGGGCTAACTATGGCTACACCTTC,CATSVGANYGYTF